The rows below give T cell receptor beta chains drawn from one sample of a study of T cell responses to AZD1222 COVID-19 vaccine. The data were produced by immunoSEQ multiplex PCR, yet TCRdb's version contains in-frame clones alone and is incomplete. In the table there are roughly 72,000 clones, about 87% of which are singletons. The source was peripheral blood, collected 28 days after the second dose of the MenACWY control vaccine. The origin of the receptors is an adult who received the MenACWY meningococcal vaccine as a control. The CDR3 runs from the conserved cysteine through the conserved F or W. D genes are given only for firm matches. The size of a clone is reported for some rows only, either as once, few or many, or as a class for expanded clones.

length	D	V	J	size	CDR3	DNA
15	TRBD1	TRBV14	TRBJ1-1	once	CASSPHRGQNTEAFF	TGTGCCAGCAGCCCTCACAGGGGACAGAACACTGAAGCTTTCTTT
14	.	TRBV29-1	TRBJ1-1	.	CSVEVALSGTEAFF	TGCAGCGTTGAAGTCGCACTTTCGGGCACTGAAGCTTTCTTT
14	TRBD1	TRBV2	TRBJ2-3	.	CASSGDRQIDTQYF	TGTGCCAGCAGTGGGGACAGGCAGATAGATACGCAGTATTTT
16	.	TRBV5-6	TRBJ1-4	few	CASSREGNMANEKLFF	TGTGCCAGCAGCCGCGAAGGGAATATGGCTAATGAAAAACTGTTTTTT
13	.	TRBV2	TRBJ1-6	.	CASSDRSHSPLHF	TGTGCCAGCAGTGACCGCAGCCATTCACCCCTCCACTTT
14	.	TRBV10-3	TRBJ2-7	.	CAISEWDASYEQYF	TGTGCCATCAGTGAGTGGGACGCCTCCTACGAGCAGTACTTC
13	.	TRBV12-3/TRBV12-4	TRBJ2-3	.	CASSTLASDTQYF	TGTGCCAGCAGTACACTAGCTTCGGATACGCAGTATTTT
12	TRBD1	TRBV5-1	TRBJ2-3	.	CASSTGQLSQYF	TGCGCCAGCAGCACGGGACAGTTATCCCAGTATTTT
14	.	TRBV18	TRBJ2-2	.	CASSPPTFGGELFF	TGTGCCAGCTCACCACCCACCTTTGGAGGGGAGCTGTTTTTT
12	.	TRBV12-3/TRBV12-4	TRBJ1-5	.	CASSLGRGPQHF	TGTGCCAGCAGTTTAGGGAGAGGGCCCCAGCATTTT
13	.	TRBV28	TRBJ1-4	.	CASTWGTNEKLFF	TGTGCCAGCACCTGGGGGACAAATGAAAAACTGTTTTTT
15	.	TRBV5-6	TRBJ2-7	.	CASSLGRGAAYEQYF	TGTGCCAGCAGCTTGGGCCGAGGGGCCGCTTACGAGCAGTACTTC
15	.	TRBV4-1	TRBJ1-4	.	CASSHSGETNEKLFF	TGCGCCAGCAGCCACTCAGGTGAAACTAATGAAAAACTGTTTTTT
13	.	TRBV19	TRBJ1-1	.	CASSITRNTEAFF	TGTGCCAGTAGTATAACGAGAAACACTGAAGCTTTCTTT
12	.	TRBV28	TRBJ1-6	medium-sized	CASSLANSPLHF	TGTGCCAGCAGTTTAGCAAATTCACCCCTCCACTTT
15	TRBD1	TRBV6-1	TRBJ1-4	.	CASRETGGTNEKLFF	TGTGCCAGCAGAGAGACAGGGGGGACTAATGAAAAACTGTTTTTT
14	.	TRBV7-9	TRBJ1-1	.	CASSPVISSTEAFF	TGTGCCAGCAGTCCTGTGATATCGAGCACTGAAGCTTTCTTT
15	.	TRBV9	TRBJ1-1	.	CASSSPRDGNTEAFF	TGTGCCAGCAGCTCACCCCGGGACGGGAACACTGAAGCTTTCTTT
18	TRBD1	TRBV7-2	TRBJ2-6	.	CASSSRQGPLSGANVLTF	TGTGCCAGCAGCTCCCGACAGGGGCCCCTCTCTGGGGCCAACGTCCTGACTTTC
17	TRBD1	TRBV5-6	TRBJ2-1	.	CASSLPHGQDSYNEQFF	TGTGCCAGCAGCTTACCGCATGGACAGGATAGCTACAATGAGCAGTTCTTC
15	TRBD2	TRBV19	TRBJ2-1	.	CASKSGTRTYNEQFF	TGTGCCAGCAAATCCGGGACTAGGACCTACAATGAGCAGTTCTTC
16	.	TRBV19	TRBJ1-3	.	CASSIGYRTNGNTIYF	TGTGCCAGTAGTATAGGCTACAGGACAAATGGAAACACCATATATTTT
12	.	TRBV21-1	TRBJ1-1	.	CASPRERTEAFF	TGTGCCAGCCCCAGGGAGCGGACTGAAGCTTTCTTT
15	TRBD1	TRBV6-5	TRBJ2-7	.	CASSLDRGPTYEQYF	TGTGCCAGCAGTCTGGACAGGGGACCAACCTACGAGCAGTACTTC
14	TRBD1	TRBV19	TRBJ1-2	once	CASGTQGAGYGYTF	TGTGCCAGTGGAACGCAGGGGGCCGGCTATGGCTACACCTTC
11	.	TRBV12-3/TRBV12-4	TRBJ2-3	once	CASSLEDTQYF	TGTGCCAGCAGTTTGGAGGATACGCAGTATTTT
13	.	TRBV6-5	TRBJ1-1	.	CASRNGGNTEAFF	TGTGCCAGCAGAAATGGGGGCAACACTGAAGCTTTCTTT
15	.	TRBV30	TRBJ1-2	few	CAWSVAGGYSYGYTF	TGTGCCTGGAGTGTTGCGGGGGGCTACTCATATGGCTACACCTTC
18	TRBD2	TRBV5-1	TRBJ2-3	.	CASSLASGVAGSTDTQYF	TGCGCCAGCAGCTTGGCCTCCGGGGTAGCGGGGAGCACAGATACGCAGTATTTT
16	.	TRBV10-3	TRBJ1-1	.	CATSPTTTRRDTEAFF	TGTGCCACCTCGCCGACGACGACCCGACGGGACACTGAAGCTTTCTTT
16	.	TRBV13	TRBJ2-3	.	CASSPSAAESTDTQYF	TGTGCCAGCAGCCCCTCAGCGGCGGAAAGCACAGATACGCAGTATTTT
13	TRBD1	TRBV2	TRBJ2-2	.	CASDRGQTGELFF	TGTGCCAGCGACAGGGGGCAAACCGGGGAGCTGTTTTTT
13	.	TRBV7-2	TRBJ2-1	.	CASSWDGNNEQFF	TGTGCCAGCTCTTGGGACGGAAACAATGAGCAGTTCTTC
14	.	TRBV28	TRBJ1-1	.	CASPSARGDTEAFF	TGTGCCAGCCCCTCAGCCAGGGGTGACACTGAAGCTTTCTTT
13	TRBD1	TRBV29-1	TRBJ2-3	.	CSVGQGSTDTQYF	TGCAGCGTGGGACAGGGAAGCACAGATACGCAGTATTTT
16	.	TRBV28	TRBJ2-6	.	CASSPRLVSGANVLTF	TGTGCCAGCAGTCCTCGGTTAGTCTCTGGGGCCAACGTCCTGACTTTC
14	.	TRBV28	TRBJ1-1	.	CASSLPRDRTEAFF	TGTGCCAGCAGTTTACCCCGGGACCGCACTGAAGCTTTCTTT
15	TRBD1	TRBV3-1/TRBV3-2	TRBJ2-7	.	CASSPPGQGAYEQYF	TGTGCCAGCAGCCCCCCGGGACAGGGGGCTTACGAGCAGTACTTC
15	.	TRBV1	TRBJ1-1	few	CTSNLLTGGASGAFF	TGCACCAGCAACCTACTGACAGGGGGAGCCTCTGGGGCTTTCTTT
13	.	TRBV19	TRBJ1-1	.	CASSSQMNTEAFF	TGTGCCAGTAGTTCTCAGATGAACACTGAAGCTTTCTTT
16	TRBD2	TRBV7-2	TRBJ2-1	once	CASSLDGLAGYNEQFF	TGTGCCAGCAGCTTAGATGGACTAGCGGGGTATAATGAGCAGTTCTTC
14	TRBD1	TRBV19	TRBJ1-1	.	CASIQGGGNTEAFF	TGTGCCAGTATTCAAGGAGGGGGCAACACTGAAGCTTTCTTT
17	.	TRBV3-1/TRBV3-2	TRBJ2-3	.	CASSQEMRNGVRDTQYF	TGTGCCAGCAGCCAAGAAATGCGGAACGGGGTGCGGGATACGCAGTATTTT
13	TRBD1	TRBV19	TRBJ1-5	.	CATGQGAGQPQHF	TGTGCCACGGGACAGGGGGCGGGACAGCCCCAGCATTTT
14	TRBD1	TRBV7-3	TRBJ1-6	few	CASSAGGGNSPLHF	TGTGCCAGCAGTGCAGGGGGCGGCAATTCACCCCTCCACTTT
13	.	TRBV4-1	TRBJ1-1	.	CASSRDGNTEAFF	TGCGCCAGCAGCCGGGACGGGAACACTGAAGCTTTCTTT
15	TRBD1	TRBV7-8	TRBJ1-2	.	CASSPRTGSNYGYTF	TGTGCCAGCAGCCCTCGGACAGGTTCTAACTATGGCTACACCTTC